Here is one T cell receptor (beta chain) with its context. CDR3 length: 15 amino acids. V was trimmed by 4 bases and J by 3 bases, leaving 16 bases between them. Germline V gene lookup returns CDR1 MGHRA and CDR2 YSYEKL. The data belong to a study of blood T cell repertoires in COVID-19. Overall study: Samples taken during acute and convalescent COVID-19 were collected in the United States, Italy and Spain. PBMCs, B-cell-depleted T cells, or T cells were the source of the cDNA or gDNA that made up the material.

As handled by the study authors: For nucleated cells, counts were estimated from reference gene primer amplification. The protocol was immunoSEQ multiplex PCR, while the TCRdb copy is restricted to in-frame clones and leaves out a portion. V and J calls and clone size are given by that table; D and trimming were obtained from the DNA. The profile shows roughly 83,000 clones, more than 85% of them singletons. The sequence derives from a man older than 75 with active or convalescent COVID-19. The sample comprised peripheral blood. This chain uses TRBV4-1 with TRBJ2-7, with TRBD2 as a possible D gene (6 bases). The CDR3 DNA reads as TGCGCCAGCAGCCGCGGGGAAGGTGCCGACTACGAGCAGTACGTC. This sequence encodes CASSRGEGADYEQYV.